This T cell receptor (beta chain) was captured by sequencing in a study of human T cells and chemical hapten exposure. Stated time point: patch test 1, 2 weeks after DPC sensitization. Treatment given: therapeutic diphenylcyclopropenone sensitization with weekly scalp DPC. Sample donors consisted of patients with alopecia, aged 18 to 70 years, who were suitable for DPC. Germline V gene data show CDR1 as MNHEY and CDR2 as SMNVEV (reference sequence). V lost 4 bases and J 7 bases, leaving 11 bases between the germline ends. This CDR3 comprises 13 residues. The library put unique molecular identifiers onto individual cDNA molecules. From the RACE reads, TCRdb called clonotypes with MiXCR, one entry per CDR3 protein. The sample lists 180,000 or so distinct CDR3 sequences; about 15% were seen once.

The chain uses TRBV27 and TRBJ1-5; D is possibly TRBD1 (5 bases). Source: whole blood, taken in connection with sensitization to the hapten diphenylcyclopropenone (DPC). The source is a woman aged 25 to 39 with alopecia areata. Some clones in this sample may be carry-over from other donors' samples. The CDR3 bases are TGTGCCAGCAGTTCGGCAGGGAGCCAGCCCCAGCATTTT. This codes for CASSSAGSQPQHF.